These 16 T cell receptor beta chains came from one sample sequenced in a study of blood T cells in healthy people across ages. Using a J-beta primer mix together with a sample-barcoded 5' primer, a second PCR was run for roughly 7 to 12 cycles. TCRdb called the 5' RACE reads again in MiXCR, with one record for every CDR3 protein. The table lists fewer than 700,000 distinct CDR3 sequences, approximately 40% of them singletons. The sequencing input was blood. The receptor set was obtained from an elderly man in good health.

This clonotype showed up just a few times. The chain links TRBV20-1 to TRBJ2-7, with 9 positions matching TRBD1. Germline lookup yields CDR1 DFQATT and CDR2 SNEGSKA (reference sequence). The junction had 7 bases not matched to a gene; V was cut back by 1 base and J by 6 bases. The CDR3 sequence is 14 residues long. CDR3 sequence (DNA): TGCAGTGCTAGAGGTCCGGGACAGGGACCCGAGCAGTACTTC. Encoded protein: CSARGPGQGPEQYF.

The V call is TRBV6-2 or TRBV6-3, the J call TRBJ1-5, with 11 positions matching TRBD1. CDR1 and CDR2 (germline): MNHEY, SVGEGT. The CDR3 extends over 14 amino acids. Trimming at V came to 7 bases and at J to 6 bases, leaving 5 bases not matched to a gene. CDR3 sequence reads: CASKRTGGGQPQHF. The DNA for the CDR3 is TGTGCCAGCAAGCGGACAGGGGGCGGTCAGCCCCAGCATTTT.

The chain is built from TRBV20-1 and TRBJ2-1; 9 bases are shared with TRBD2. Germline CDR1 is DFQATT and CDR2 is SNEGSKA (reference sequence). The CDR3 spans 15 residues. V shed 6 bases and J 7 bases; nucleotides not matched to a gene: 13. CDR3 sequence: CSALLVAGGGNEQFF. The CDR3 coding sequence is TGCAGTGCCTTGTTGGTTGCGGGAGGGGGGAATGAGCAGTTCTTC.

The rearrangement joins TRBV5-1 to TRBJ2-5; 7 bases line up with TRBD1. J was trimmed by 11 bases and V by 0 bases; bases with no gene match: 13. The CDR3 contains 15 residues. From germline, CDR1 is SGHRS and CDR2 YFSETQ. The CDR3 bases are TGCGCCAGCAGCTTGGAGGGACAGAATTACAATGAGCAGTACTTC. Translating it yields CASSLEGQNYNEQYF.

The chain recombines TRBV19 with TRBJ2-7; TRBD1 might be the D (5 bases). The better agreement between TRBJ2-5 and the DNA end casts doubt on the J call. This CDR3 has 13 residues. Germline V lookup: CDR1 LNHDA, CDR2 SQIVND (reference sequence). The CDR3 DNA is TGTGCCAGTAGTGTAGGGGTAAGGGAGACCCAGTACTTC. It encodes CASSVGVRETQYF.

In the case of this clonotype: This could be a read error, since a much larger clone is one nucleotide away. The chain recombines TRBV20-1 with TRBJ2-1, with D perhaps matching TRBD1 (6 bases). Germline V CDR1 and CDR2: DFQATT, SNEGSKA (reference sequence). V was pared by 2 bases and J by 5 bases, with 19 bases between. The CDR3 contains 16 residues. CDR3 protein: CSARKPTRGRNNEQFF. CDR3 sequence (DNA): TGCAGTGCTAGAAAGCCCACCAGGGGCCGCAACAATGAGCAGTTCTTC.

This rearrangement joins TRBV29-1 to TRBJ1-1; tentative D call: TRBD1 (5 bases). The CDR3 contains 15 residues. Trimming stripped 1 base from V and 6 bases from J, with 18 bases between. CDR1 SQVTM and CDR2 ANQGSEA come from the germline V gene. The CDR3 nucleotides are TGCAGCGTTGAAGGGGTGAGTGGGGGGGACGCTGAAGCTTTCTTT. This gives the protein CSVEGVSGGDAEAFF.

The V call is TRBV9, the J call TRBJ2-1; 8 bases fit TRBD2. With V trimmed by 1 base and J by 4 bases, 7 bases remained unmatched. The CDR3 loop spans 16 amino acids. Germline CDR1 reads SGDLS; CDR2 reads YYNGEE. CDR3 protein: CASSVRGEREYNEQFF. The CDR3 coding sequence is TGTGCCAGCAGCGTACGGGGAGAGCGGGAGTACAATGAGCAGTTCTTC.

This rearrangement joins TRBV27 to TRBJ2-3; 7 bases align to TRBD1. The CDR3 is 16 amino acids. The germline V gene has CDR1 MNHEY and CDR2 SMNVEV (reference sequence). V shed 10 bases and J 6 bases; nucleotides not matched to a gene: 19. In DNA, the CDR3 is TGTGCCACCAACACCTTGGGCAGGGGGAATTTGGATACGCAGTATTTT. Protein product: CATNTLGRGNLDTQYF.

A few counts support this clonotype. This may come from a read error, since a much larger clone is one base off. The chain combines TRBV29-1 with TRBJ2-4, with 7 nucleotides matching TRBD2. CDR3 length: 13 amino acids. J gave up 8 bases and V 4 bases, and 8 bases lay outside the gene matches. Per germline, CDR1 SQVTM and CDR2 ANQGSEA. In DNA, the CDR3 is TGCAGCGTTGTTAGGCCAGGGAGGGACATTCAGTACTTC. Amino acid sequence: CSVVRPGRDIQYF.

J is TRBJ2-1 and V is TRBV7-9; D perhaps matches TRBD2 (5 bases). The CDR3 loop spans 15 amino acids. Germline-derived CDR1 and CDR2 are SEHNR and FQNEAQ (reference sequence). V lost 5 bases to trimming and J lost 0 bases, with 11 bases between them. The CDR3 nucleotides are TGTGCCAGCAGCATAACTAGAAACTCCTACAATGAGCAGTTCTTC. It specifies CASSITRNSYNEQFF.

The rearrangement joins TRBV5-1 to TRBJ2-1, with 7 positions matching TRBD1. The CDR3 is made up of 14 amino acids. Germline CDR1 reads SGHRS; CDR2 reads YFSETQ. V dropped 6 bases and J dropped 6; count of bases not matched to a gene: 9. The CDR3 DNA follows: TGCGCCAGCACCCAAAGGGGGCCACTCAATGAGCAGTTCTTC. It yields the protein CASTQRGPLNEQFF.

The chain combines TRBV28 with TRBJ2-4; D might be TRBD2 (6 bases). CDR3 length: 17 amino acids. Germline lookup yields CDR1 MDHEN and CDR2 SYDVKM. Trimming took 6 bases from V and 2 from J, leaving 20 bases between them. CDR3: CASSSSMKGRTKNIQYF. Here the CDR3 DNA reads TGTGCCAGCAGCTCCAGTATGAAGGGGAGGACCAAAAACATTCAGTACTTC.

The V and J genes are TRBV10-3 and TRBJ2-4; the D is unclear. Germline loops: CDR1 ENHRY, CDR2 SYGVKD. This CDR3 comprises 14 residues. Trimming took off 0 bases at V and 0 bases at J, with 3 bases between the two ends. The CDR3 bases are TGTGCCATCAGTGAGTCTCTAGCCAAAAACATTCAGTACTTC. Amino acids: CAISESLAKNIQYF.

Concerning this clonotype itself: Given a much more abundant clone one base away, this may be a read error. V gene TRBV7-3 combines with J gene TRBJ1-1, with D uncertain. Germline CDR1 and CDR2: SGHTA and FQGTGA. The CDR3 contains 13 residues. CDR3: CDSSLQRNTEAFF. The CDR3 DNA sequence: TGTGACAGCAGCTTACAGAGAAACACTGAAGCTTTCTTT.

The CDR3 loop is CASTETLGPGANVLTF. The CDR3 DNA sequence: TGTGCCAGCACCGAAACATTGGGCCCTGGGGCCAACGTCCTGACTTTC. The chain links TRBV7-2 to TRBJ2-6; no reliable D call. CDR1 and CDR2 from the germline V gene are SGHTA and FQGNSA. The length of the CDR3 is 16 residues. V lost 7 bases, J lost 2 bases, and 15 bases lay in between.